This is a list of T cell receptor beta chains from one sample in a study of shared clonotypes between healthy human individuals. Sequencing used immunoSEQ multiplex PCR; TCRdb keeps in-frame clones, though not all of them. The sample carries approximately 700,000 clones, 55% to 85% recorded once. The sample taken for sequencing was memory CD4+ T cells sorted from blood. The receptors stem from a woman in her thirties in good health. The CDR3 runs from the conserved cysteine through the conserved F or W. The D gene is left open where the match is weak. Clone size is shown for a subset of rows, as once, few, many or a class of expanded clone.

V gene: TRBV6-5
clone size: .
J gene: TRBJ2-5
D gene: .
CDR3 DNA: TGTGCCAGCAGTTACTCAGGAAAGACCCAGTACTTC
CDR3 protein: CASSYSGKTQYF

V gene: TRBV29-1
clone size: once
J gene: TRBJ1-2
D gene: .
CDR3 DNA: TGCAGCGTGAGACCAAGACTGAAGCTCGAAGGCTACACCTTC
CDR3 protein: CSVRPRLKLEGYTF

V gene: TRBV5-1
clone size: .
J gene: TRBJ2-2
D gene: TRBD1
CDR3 DNA: TGCGCCAGCAGAATAGGGGACAGGGACACCGGGGAGCTGTTTTTT
CDR3 protein: CASRIGDRDTGELFF

V gene: TRBV13
clone size: .
J gene: TRBJ2-7
D gene: .
CDR3 DNA: TGTGCCAGCAGCAGCGGTCCTACCTACGAGCAGTACTTC
CDR3 protein: CASSSGPTYEQYF

V gene: TRBV29-1
clone size: .
J gene: TRBJ2-3
D gene: .
CDR3 DNA: TGCAGCGTTGACGGCGGGAACACAGATACGCAGTATTTT
CDR3 protein: CSVDGGNTDTQYF

V gene: TRBV29-1
clone size: .
J gene: TRBJ2-7
D gene: TRBD1
CDR3 DNA: TGCAGCGTTGGCGTAGGGACAGGGGGCTACGAGCAGTACTTC
CDR3 protein: CSVGVGTGGYEQYF

V gene: TRBV5-1
clone size: .
J gene: TRBJ2-7
D gene: .
CDR3 DNA: TGCGCCAGCAGACCCGCGCCCCTGGTGGATAGGGGCTACGAGCAGTACTTC
CDR3 protein: CASRPAPLVDRGYEQYF

V gene: TRBV6-6
clone size: .
J gene: TRBJ2-1
D gene: TRBD2
CDR3 DNA: TGTGCCAGCAGTACCCTGACTAGCGGGAGTGGGAATGAGCAGTTCTTC
CDR3 protein: CASSTLTSGSGNEQFF

V gene: TRBV19
clone size: few
J gene: TRBJ1-1
D gene: .
CDR3 DNA: TGTGCCAGTAAGGTGTGGGGCAGGACTGAAGCTTTCTTT
CDR3 protein: CASKVWGRTEAFF

V gene: TRBV11-2
clone size: few
J gene: TRBJ1-5
D gene: .
CDR3 DNA: TGTGCCAGCAGCTTAGATCGTACCCAGCCCCAGCATTTT
CDR3 protein: CASSLDRTQPQHF

V gene: TRBV19
clone size: .
J gene: TRBJ2-7
D gene: TRBD1
CDR3 DNA: TGTGCCAGTAGTATCGGGTATTGGACAGGGACCTACGAGCAGTACTTC
CDR3 protein: CASSIGYWTGTYEQYF

V gene: TRBV28
clone size: .
J gene: TRBJ2-3
D gene: .
CDR3 DNA: TGTGCCACCCTGACTAGTCTCACAGATACGCAGTATTTT
CDR3 protein: CATLTSLTDTQYF

V gene: TRBV28
clone size: .
J gene: TRBJ2-1
D gene: .
CDR3 DNA: TGTGCCAGCAGTCCTACCGGGACGGTAGACAATGAGCAGTTCTTC
CDR3 protein: CASSPTGTVDNEQFF